This T cell receptor beta chain was observed in a study of T cell changes during pregnancy in multiple sclerosis. Method: immunoSEQ multiplex PCR; TCRdb's copy keeps in-frame clones and lacks some. The sample gives about 87,000 clones, around 93% of which show up once; 1.3% to 1.5% is in the top ten. The CDR3 is 15 residues long. Trimming took 2 bases from V and 2 from J; bases not matched to a gene: 2. Germline CDR1 MGHRA, CDR2 YSYEKL. The receptor comes from a female donor in good health, enrolled as a control in a pregnancy study. The genes are TRBV4-1 and TRBJ2-1, with 8 bases identical to TRBD2. This sample comprised peripheral blood, obtained in the third trimester of pregnancy. The CDR3 here is CASSQPAGAYNEQFF. The CDR3 DNA follows: TGCGCCAGCAGCCAACCAGCGGGGGCCTACAATGAGCAGTTCTTC.